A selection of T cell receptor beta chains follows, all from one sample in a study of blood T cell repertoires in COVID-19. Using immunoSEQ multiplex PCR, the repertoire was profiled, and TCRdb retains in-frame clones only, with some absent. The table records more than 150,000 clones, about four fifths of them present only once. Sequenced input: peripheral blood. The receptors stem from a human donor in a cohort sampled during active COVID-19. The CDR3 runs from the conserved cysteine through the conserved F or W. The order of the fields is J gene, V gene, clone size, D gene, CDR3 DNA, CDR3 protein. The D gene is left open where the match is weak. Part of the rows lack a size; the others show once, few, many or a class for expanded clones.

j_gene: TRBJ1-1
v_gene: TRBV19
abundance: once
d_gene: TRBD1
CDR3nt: TGTGCCAGCAGTGCGGACAGGGTGAACACTGAAGCTTTCTTT
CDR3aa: CASSADRVNTEAFF

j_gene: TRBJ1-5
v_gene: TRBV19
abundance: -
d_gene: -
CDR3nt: TGTGCCAGTAACGAACAGGGAGGCAATCAGCCCCAGCATTTT
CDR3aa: CASNEQGGNQPQHF

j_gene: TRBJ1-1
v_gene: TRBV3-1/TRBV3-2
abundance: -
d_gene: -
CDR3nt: TGTGCCAGCAGCCAAGAAGGTTCAAGACGGGACACTGAAGCTTTCTTT
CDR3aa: CASSQEGSRRDTEAFF

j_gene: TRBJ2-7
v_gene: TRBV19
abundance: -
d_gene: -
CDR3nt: TGTGCCAGTAGTTCAGGTCACTACGAGCAGTACTTC
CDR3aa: CASSSGHYEQYF

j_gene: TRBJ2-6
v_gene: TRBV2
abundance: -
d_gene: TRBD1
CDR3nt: TGTGCCGGTGGACAGGGAAGCTCTGGGGCCAACGTCCTGACTTTC
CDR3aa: CAGGQGSSGANVLTF

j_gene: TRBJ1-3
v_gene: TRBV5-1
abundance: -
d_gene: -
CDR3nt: TGCGCCAGCAGCTTGGACGGGGTCTCTGGAAACACCATATATTTT
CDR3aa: CASSLDGVSGNTIYF

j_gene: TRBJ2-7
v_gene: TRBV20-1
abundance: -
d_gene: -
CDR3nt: TGCAGTGCTTATCAGGGTTACGAGCAGTACTTC
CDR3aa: CSAYQGYEQYF

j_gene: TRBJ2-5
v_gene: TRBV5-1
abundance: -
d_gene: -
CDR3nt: TGCGCCAGCAGCGCGGACATTCAAGAGACCCAGTACTTC
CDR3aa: CASSADIQETQYF

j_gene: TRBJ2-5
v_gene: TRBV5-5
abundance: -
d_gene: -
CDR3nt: TGTGCCAGCAGCTTAGGGGTCACCACGAAGTACCAAGAGACCCAGTACTTC
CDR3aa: CASSLGVTTKYQETQYF

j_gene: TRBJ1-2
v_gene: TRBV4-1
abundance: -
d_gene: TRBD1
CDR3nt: TGCGCCAGCAGCCAAGATATGGGGGACAGGGCCCAAAAAGACTATGGCTACACCTTC
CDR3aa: CASSQDMGDRAQKDYGYTF

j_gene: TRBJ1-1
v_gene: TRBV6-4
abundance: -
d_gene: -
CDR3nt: TGTGCCAGCAGTGAGTCGATAGGGACTGGCAGACCCAACACTGAAGCTTTCTTT
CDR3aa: CASSESIGTGRPNTEAFF

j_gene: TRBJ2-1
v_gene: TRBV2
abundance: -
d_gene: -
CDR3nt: TGTGCCAGCAGTCCTAATGGACAGTTTTACAATGAGCAGTTCTTC
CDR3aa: CASSPNGQFYNEQFF

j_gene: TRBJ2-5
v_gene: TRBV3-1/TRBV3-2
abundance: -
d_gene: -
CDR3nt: TGTGCCAGCAGCCAAGATTTCGGGGGACAAGAGACCCAGTACTTC
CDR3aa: CASSQDFGGQETQYF

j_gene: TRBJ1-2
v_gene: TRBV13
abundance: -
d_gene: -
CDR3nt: TGTGCCAGCAGCTTAGGCCGGGGGGACTATGGCTACACCTTC
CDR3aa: CASSLGRGDYGYTF

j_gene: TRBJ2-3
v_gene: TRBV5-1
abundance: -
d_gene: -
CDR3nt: TGCGCCAGCAGCTTGGCCCCGACAGGTGTGGATACGCAGTATTTT
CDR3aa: CASSLAPTGVDTQYF

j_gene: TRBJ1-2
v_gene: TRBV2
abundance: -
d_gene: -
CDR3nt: TGTGCCAGCAGGGGGACTTACCTGAACTATGGCTACACCTTC
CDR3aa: CASRGTYLNYGYTF

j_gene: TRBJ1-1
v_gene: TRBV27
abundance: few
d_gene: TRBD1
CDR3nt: TGTGCCAGCAGTCCGGGACAGGGACTTATGAACACTGAAGCTTTCTTT
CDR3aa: CASSPGQGLMNTEAFF

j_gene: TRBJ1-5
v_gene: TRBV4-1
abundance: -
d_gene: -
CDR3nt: TGCGCCAGCAGCCCAATAGGGGATCAGCCCCAGCATTTT
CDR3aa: CASSPIGDQPQHF

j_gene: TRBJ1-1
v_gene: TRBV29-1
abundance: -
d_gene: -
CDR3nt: TGCAGCGTTTCCGGGGCGGTGTCGGGGAGGACTGAAGCTTTCTTT
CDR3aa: CSVSGAVSGRTEAFF

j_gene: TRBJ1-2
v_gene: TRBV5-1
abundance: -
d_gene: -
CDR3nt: TGCGCCAGCAGCTTCGGATGGGAGAGAAACTATGGCTACACCTTC
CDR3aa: CASSFGWERNYGYTF

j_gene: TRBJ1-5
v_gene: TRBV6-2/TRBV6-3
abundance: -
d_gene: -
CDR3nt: TGTGCCAGCAGTTACGGGGAGTTGTATAGCAATCAGCCCCAGCATTTT
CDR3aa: CASSYGELYSNQPQHF

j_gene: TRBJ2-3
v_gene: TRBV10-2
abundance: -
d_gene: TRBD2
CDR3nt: TGCGCCAGCAGTGAGAGTAGCGGGGGCACAGATACGCAGTATTTT
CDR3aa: CASSESSGGTDTQYF

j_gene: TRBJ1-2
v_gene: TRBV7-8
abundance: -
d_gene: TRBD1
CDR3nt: TGTGCCAGCAGCTTAGAAGGACAGGGGGCGCGAGGCTACACCTTC
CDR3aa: CASSLEGQGARGYTF

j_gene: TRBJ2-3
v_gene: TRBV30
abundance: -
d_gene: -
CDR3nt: TGTGCCGGGAGCGGGGACATCCGAGATACGCAGTATTTT
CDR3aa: CAGSGDIRDTQYF